These 12 T cell receptor beta chains originate from one sample sequenced in a study of T cell repertoires in cytomegalovirus infection. Their target antigens are unknown. TCRdb recomputed calls from the reads with MiXCR, one row per CDR3 protein. The sample has some 940,000 distinct CDR3 sequences, less than 35% seen once. The material sequenced was cultured CD8+ T cells from PBMCs, taken from culture after CMV antigen stimulation. All receptors derive from a human donor in good health (CMV status not recorded). Some clones in this sample may be carry-over from other donors' samples.

This clonotype was counted at least ten times. The CDR3 nucleotides are TGTGCCAGCAGCTTGGGAGGCTTCTACGAGCAGTACGTC. It is translated as CASSLGGFYEQYV. The chain couples TRBV7-2 to TRBJ2-7; tentative D call: TRBD2 (6 bases). Per the germline V gene, CDR1 is SGHTA and CDR2 is FQGNSA. Trimming stripped 3 bases from V and 3 bases from J, with 9 bases between. CDR3 size: 13 residues.

This clonotype was observed a few times. J is TRBJ1-4 and V is TRBV6-1, with TRBD1 matching 9 bases. V shed 2 bases and J 5 bases; nucleotides not matched to a gene: 6. CDR1 is MNHNS, CDR2 SASEGT, per germline. This CDR3 comprises 16 residues. CDR3 in DNA: TGTGCCAGCAGTGAATCGGCGACAGGGGGGAATGAAAAACTGTTTTTT. This gives the protein CASSESATGGNEKLFF.

This chain uses TRBV6-6 with TRBJ2-7, with a weak D call TRBD1 (5 bases). The V end lost 6 bases, the J end lost 1 base, and 13 bases lay between the germline ends. CDR3 length equals 14 residues. From germline, CDR1 is MNHNY and CDR2 SVGAGI (reference sequence). CDR3: CASSPLKGSYEQYV. The CDR3 nucleotides are TGTGCCAGCAGCCCCCTTAAGGGGTCCTACGAGCAGTACGTC.

This chain joins TRBV12-3 or TRBV12-4 and TRBJ2-1; D is unresolved. This CDR3 comprises 15 residues. V lost 3 bases and J lost 5, with 14 bases in between. CDR3 DNA sequence: TGTGCCAGCAGTTTCAACAGCCAGACTGACAATGAGCAGTTCTTC. As protein: CASSFNSQTDNEQFF.

Of note for this clonotype: The junction and the germline gene differ at one end; a read error may be behind it. The genes are TRBV27 and TRBJ1-1; a possible D gene is TRBD1 (5 bases). CDR1 is MNHEY and CDR2 is SMNVEV in the germline V gene (reference sequence). The CDR3 runs to 14 residues. The CDR3 nucleotides read TGTGCCAACAGTCCATCACAGGTGAACACTGAAGCTTTCTTT. This translates into CANSPSQVNTEAFF.

There are many counts of this clonotype. The chain has TRBV7-6 and TRBJ1-3; D not resolved. V was pared by 4 bases and J by 8 bases, with 9 bases between. The CDR3 is made up of 12 amino acids. The germline CDR1 and CDR2 sequences are SGHVS and FNYEAQ. CDR3 in amino acids: CASSSQADTIYF. CDR3 DNA: TGTGCCAGCAGCTCACAAGCTGACACCATATATTTT. Filled out from reference TRBV7-6 and TRBJ1-3, the complete variable domain reads GAGVSQSPRYKVTKRGQDVALRCDPISGHVSLYWYRQALGQGPEFLTYFNYEAQQDKSGLPNDRFSAERPEGSISTLTIQRTEQRDSAMYRCASSSQADTIYFGEGSWLTVV.

This clonotype came up a few times. The V call is TRBV15, the J call TRBJ2-1; D gene ambiguous. Looked up from germline, CDR1 is LNHNV and CDR2 is YYDKDF (reference sequence). Trimming left V 5 bases short and J 9 bases short, with 11 bases between. CDR3 size: 12 residues. CDR3 region: CATSGPRGEQFF. Here the CDR3 DNA reads TGTGCCACCAGCGGACCACGCGGTGAGCAGTTCTTC.

This clonotype turned up a few times. This rearrangement joins TRBV5-6 to TRBJ2-7; a weak D match, TRBD1 (6 bases). This CDR3 is built from 16 residues. Trimming cost V 1 base and J 4 bases, with 18 bases left between them. From germline, CDR1 is SGHDT and CDR2 YYEEEE. DNA for the CDR3: TGTGCCAGCAGCTTGTCAACAGGGCTCCTATATTACGAGCAGTACTTC. Translating gives CASSLSTGLLYYEQYF.

The V gene is TRBV27, the J gene TRBJ1-5, with 8 bases identical to TRBD1. The length of the CDR3 is 14 residues. V lost 8 bases and J lost 6; bases outside the gene matches: 9. Germline CDR1 MNHEY, CDR2 SMNVEV (reference sequence). The CDR3 DNA follows: TGTGCCAGCGGGAATCAGGGGGCAGCTCAGCCCCAGCATTTT. It yields the protein CASGNQGAAQPQHF.

This clonotype showed up just a few times. The chain carries TRBV12-3 or TRBV12-4 and TRBJ2-7; D may be TRBD1 (5 bases). CDR3 length: 14 amino acids. Trimming removed 4 bases at V and 4 bases at J, with 14 bases between. Written as DNA, the CDR3 is TGTGCCAGCAGTTCCGGAGACAGTCATTACGAGCAGTACTTC. This codes for CASSSGDSHYEQYF.

This clonotype was seen many times. The V call is TRBV7-2, the J call TRBJ2-3, with TRBD2 as a possible D gene (5 bases). The CDR3 has 15 residues. In germline, CDR1 is SGHTA, CDR2 FQGNSA. V was clipped by 5 bases and J by 0 bases, with 12 bases between them. The CDR3 DNA sequence: TGTGCCAGCAGCCCCCCCCAGCGGAGCACAGATACGCAGTATTTT. Its protein is CASSPPQRSTDTQYF.

Regarding this clonotype: This likely traces to a read error, being one base from a far larger clone. This rearrangement joins TRBV7-2 to TRBJ2-7; possible D gene TRBD2, 5 bases. CDR3 length: 13 amino acids. Germline loops: CDR1 SGHTA, CDR2 FQGNSA. The CDR3 reads CANSLAPGYEQYV. For the CDR3, the DNA is TGTGCCAACAGCTTAGCGCCCGGATACGAGCAGTACGTC.